This T cell receptor beta chain was identified during a study of T cell responses to AZD1222 COVID-19 vaccine. Study results and caveats: After two AZD1222 doses, spike-specific TCR breadth and depth rose versus day 0.

This CDR3 comprises 14 residues. Germline V gives CDR1 MGHDK, CDR2 SYGVNS. The junction had 10 bases not matched to a gene; V was cut back by 7 bases and J by 5 bases. Measured with immunoSEQ multiplex PCR; TCRdb has only the in-frame clones, and not every one. The table shows 15,000 to 20,000 clones, with roughly 83% occurring only once. A word on this clone: Its antigen is as yet unknown.

The sequencing here drew on peripheral blood, taken 28 days after the second AZD1222 dose. The gene calls are TRBV25-1 and TRBJ2-5; 7 bases are shared with TRBD2. The sequence came from an adult who received the AZD1222 COVID-19 vaccine. CDR3 DNA sequence: TGTGCCAGCATACGTTCGCTTAGCGGGGAGACCCAGTACTTC. It is translated as CASIRSLSGETQYF.